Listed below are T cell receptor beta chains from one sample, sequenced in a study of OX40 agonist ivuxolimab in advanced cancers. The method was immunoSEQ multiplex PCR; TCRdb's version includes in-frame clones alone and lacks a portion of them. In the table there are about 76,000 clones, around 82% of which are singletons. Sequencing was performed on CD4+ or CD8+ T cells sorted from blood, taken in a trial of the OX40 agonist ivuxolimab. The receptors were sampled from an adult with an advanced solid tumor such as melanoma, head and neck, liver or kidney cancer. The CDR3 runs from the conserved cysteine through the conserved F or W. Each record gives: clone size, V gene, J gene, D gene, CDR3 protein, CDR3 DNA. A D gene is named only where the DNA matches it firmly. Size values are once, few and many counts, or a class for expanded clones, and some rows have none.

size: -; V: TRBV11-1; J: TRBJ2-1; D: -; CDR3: CASSLGYIPNEQFF; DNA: TGTGCCAGCAGCTTAGGGTACATTCCCAATGAGCAGTTCTTC
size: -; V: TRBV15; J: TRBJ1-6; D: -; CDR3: CATSRAATGKESPLHF; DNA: TGTGCCACCAGCAGAGCTGCAACAGGGAAGGAATCACCCCTCCACTTT
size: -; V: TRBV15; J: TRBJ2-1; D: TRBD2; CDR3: CATSRAARTSGNEQFF; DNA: TGTGCCACCAGCAGAGCGGCGAGGACTAGCGGGAATGAGCAGTTCTTC
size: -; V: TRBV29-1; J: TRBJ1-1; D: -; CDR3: CSVEPSQEGEAFF; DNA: TGCAGCGTTGAGCCCAGCCAGGAGGGTGAAGCTTTCTTT
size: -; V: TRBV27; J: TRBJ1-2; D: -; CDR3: CASSLKRPLYGYTF; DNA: TGTGCCAGCAGTCTTAAAAGGCCACTCTATGGCTACACCTTC
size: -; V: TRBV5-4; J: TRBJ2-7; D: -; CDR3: CASSLGGGDEQYF; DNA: TGTGCCAGCAGCTTGGGGGGGGGCGACGAGCAGTACTTC
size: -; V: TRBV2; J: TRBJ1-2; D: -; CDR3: CASSALTGPPVEGYTF; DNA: TGTGCCAGCAGCGCCCTTACGGGTCCACCGGTGGAAGGCTACACCTTC
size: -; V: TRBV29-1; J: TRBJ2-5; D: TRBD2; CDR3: CSVVGLAASETQYF; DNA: TGCAGCGTTGTGGGGCTAGCGGCGAGCGAGACCCAGTACTTC
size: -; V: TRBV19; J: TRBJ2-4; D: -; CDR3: CASSTAELAKNIQYF; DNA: TGTGCCAGTAGTACCGCGGAACTAGCCAAAAACATTCAGTACTTC
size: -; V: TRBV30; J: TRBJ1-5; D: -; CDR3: CAWSEGTHQPQHF; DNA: TGTGCCTGGAGCGAAGGGACTCATCAGCCCCAGCATTTT
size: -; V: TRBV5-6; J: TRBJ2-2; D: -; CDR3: CASSLDSGELFF; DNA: TGTGCCAGCAGCCTGGACAGCGGGGAGCTGTTTTTT
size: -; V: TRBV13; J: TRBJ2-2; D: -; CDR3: CASSYYTDTGELFF; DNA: TGTGCCAGCAGCTACTACACGGACACCGGGGAGCTGTTTTTT
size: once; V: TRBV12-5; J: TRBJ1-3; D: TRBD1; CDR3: CASGEPRRQGFGNTIYF; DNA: TGTGCTAGTGGTGAGCCCCGACGACAGGGCTTTGGAAACACCATATATTTT
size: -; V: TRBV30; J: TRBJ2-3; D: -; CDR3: CAWSVRGTDTQYF; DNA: TGTGCCTGGAGTGTACGGGGCACAGATACGCAGTATTTT
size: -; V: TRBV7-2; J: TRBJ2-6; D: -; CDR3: CASSPSTGSGANVLTF; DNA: TGTGCCAGCAGCCCGAGCACAGGCTCTGGGGCCAACGTCCTGACTTTC
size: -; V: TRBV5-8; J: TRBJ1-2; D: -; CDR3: CASSYDWGYTF; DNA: TGTGCCAGCAGTTATGATTGGGGCTACACCTTC
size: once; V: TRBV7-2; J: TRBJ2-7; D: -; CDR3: CASSLMRKGHYEQYF; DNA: TGTGCCAGCAGCTTAATGAGGAAGGGTCACTACGAGCAGTACTTC
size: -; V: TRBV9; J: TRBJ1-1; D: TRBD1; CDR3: CASSPWTGNTEAFF; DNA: TGTGCCAGCAGCCCCTGGACAGGGAACACTGAAGCTTTCTTT
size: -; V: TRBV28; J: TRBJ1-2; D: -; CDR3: CASSLRQANYGYTF; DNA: TGTGCCAGCAGTTTGCGACAGGCGAACTATGGCTACACCTTC
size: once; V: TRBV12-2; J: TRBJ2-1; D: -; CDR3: CASRLACLAGGLNEQFF; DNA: TGTGCAAGTCGCTTAGCGTGCCTAGCGGGGGGGCTCAATGAGCAGTTCTTC
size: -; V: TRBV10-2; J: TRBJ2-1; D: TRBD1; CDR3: CASRTGDNEQFF; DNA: TGCGCCAGCAGGACAGGGGACAATGAGCAGTTCTTC
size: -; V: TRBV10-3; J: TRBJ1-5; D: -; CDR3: CASSVGSNQPQHF; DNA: TGTGCCAGCTCGGTTGGGAGCAATCAGCCCCAGCATTTT
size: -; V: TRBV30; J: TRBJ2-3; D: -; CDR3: CASRGMMGADTQYF; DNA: TGTGCCTCAAGGGGGATGATGGGGGCAGATACGCAGTATTTT
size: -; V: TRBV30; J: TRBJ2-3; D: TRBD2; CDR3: CAWSKRELDTQYF; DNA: TGTGCCTGGAGTAAGCGGGAGCTAGATACGCAGTATTTT
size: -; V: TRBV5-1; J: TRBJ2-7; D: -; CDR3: CASSLGGTLTYEQYF; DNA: TGCGCCAGCAGCTTGGGGGGCACGCTAACCTACGAGCAGTACTTC
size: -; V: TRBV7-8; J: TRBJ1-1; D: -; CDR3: CASSNSQGDAFF; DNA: TGTGCCAGCAGCAACAGCCAGGGTGATGCTTTCTTT
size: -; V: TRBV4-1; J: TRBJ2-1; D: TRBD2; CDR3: CASSRSGLAGSNEQFF; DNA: TGCGCCAGCAGTCGATCCGGACTAGCGGGATCCAATGAGCAGTTCTTC
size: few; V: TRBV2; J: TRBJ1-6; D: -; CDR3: CASSVALYNSPLHF; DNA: TGTGCCAGCAGTGTGGCCTTATATAATTCACCCCTCCACTTT
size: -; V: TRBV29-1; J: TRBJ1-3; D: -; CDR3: CSVEEGYSGNTIYF; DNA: TGCAGCGTTGAAGAGGGGTACTCTGGAAACACCATATATTTT
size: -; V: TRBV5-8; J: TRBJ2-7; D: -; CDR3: CASSLGSSEYF; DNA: TGTGCCAGCAGCTTGGGCTCAAGCGAGTACTTC
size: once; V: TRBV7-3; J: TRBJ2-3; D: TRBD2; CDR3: CASSISSGRAGDTQYF; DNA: TGTGCCAGCAGCATCTCTAGCGGGAGGGCCGGGGATACGCAGTATTTT
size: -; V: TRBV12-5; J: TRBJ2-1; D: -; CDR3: CASGLLLGGPKDNEQFF; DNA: TGTGCTAGTGGTTTGCTATTAGGCGGGCCGAAGGACAATGAGCAGTTCTTC
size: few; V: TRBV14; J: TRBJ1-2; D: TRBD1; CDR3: CASSQAPGGAYGYTF; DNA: TGTGCCAGCAGCCAAGCCCCAGGGGGTGCCTATGGCTACACCTTC
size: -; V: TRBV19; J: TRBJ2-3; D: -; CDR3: CASSVRAGTDTQYF; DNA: TGTGCCAGTAGCGTCAGGGCGGGCACAGATACGCAGTATTTT
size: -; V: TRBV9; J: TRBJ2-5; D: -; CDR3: CASSVSSKGETQYF; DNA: TGTGCCAGCAGCGTAAGTTCGAAGGGGGAGACCCAGTACTTC
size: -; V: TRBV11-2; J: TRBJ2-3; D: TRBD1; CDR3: CASSLPGQGTDTQYF; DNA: TGTGCCAGCAGCTTACCAGGACAGGGCACAGATACGCAGTATTTT
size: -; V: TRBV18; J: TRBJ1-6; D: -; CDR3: CASSPLSSGNSPLHF; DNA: TGTGCCAGCTCACCACTTTCCAGCGGTAATTCACCCCTCCACTTT
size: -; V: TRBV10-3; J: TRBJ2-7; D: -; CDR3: CAISGRREIYEQYF; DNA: TGTGCCATCAGTGGTCGGCGGGAAATCTACGAGCAGTACTTC
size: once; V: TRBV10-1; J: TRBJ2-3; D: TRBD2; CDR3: CASRRLAGRRTDTQYF; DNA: TGCGCCAGCAGACGGTTAGCGGGGCGTCGCACAGATACGCAGTATTTT
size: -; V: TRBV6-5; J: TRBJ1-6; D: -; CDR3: CASTTYLNSPLHF; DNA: TGTGCCAGCACCACGTACTTAAATTCACCCCTCCACTTT
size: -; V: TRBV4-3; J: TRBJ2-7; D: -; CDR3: CASSQVQSYEQYF; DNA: TGCGCCAGCAGCCAAGTACAGTCCTACGAGCAGTACTTC
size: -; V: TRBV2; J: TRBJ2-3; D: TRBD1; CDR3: CASSRTGATDTQYF; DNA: TGTGCCAGCAGCCGTACAGGGGCCACAGATACGCAGTATTTT
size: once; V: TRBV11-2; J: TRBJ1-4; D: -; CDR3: CASSGYPAGATNEKLFF; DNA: TGTGCCAGCAGCGGATACCCCGCCGGTGCAACTAATGAAAAACTGTTTTTT